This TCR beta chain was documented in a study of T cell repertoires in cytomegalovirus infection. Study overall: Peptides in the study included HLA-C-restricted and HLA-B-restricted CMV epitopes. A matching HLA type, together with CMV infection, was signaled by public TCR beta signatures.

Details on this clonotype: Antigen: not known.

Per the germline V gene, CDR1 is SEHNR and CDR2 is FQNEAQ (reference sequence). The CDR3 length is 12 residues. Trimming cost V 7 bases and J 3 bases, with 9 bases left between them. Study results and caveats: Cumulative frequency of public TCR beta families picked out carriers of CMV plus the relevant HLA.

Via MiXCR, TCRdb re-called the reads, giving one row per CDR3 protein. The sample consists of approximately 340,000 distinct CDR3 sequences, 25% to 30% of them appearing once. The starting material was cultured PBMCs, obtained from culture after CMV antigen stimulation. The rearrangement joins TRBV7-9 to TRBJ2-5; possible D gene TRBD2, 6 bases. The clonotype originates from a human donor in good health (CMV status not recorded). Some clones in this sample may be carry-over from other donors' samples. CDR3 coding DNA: TGTGCCAGCAAGGAGGGAGAAGAGACCCAGTACTTC. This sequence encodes CASKEGEETQYF.